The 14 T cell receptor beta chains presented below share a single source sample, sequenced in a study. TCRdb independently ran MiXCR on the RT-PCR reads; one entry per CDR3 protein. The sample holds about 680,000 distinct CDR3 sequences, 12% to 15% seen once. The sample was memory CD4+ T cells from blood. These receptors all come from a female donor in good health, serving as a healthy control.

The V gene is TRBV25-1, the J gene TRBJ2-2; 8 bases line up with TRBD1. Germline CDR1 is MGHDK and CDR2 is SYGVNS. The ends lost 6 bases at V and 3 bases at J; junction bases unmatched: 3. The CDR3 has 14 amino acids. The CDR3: CASRLQGDTGELFF. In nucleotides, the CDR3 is TGTGCCAGCAGACTACAGGGGGACACCGGGGAGCTGTTTTTT.

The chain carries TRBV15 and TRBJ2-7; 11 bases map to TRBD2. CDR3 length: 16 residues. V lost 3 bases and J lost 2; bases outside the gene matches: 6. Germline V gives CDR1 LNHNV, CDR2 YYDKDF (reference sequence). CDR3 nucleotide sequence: TGTGCCACCAGCAGCAAGAAGGGACTAGCGGCCTACGAGCAGTACTTC. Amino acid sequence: CATSSKKGLAAYEQYF.

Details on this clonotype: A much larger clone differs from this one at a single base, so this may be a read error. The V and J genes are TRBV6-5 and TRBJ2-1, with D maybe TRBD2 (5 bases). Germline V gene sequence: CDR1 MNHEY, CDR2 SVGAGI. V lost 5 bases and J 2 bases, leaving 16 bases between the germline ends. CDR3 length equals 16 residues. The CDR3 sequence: CASSHDSSGTYNEQFF. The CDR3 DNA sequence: TGTGCCAGCAGTCATGACTCCTCGGGGACCTACAATGAGCAGTTCTTC.

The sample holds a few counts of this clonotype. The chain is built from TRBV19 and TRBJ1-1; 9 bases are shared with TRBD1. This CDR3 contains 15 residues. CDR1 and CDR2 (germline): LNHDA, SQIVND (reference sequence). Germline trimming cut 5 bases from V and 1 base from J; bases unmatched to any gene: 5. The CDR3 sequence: CASSVQGAGNTEAFF. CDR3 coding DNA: TGTGCCAGTAGTGTACAGGGGGCGGGGAACACTGAAGCTTTCTTT.

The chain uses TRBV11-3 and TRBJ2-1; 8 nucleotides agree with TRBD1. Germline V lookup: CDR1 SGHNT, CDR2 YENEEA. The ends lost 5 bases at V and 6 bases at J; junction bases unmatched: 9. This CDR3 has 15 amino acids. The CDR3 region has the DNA TGTGCCAGCAGCCGCGGGACAGGCGACCGCAATGAGCAGTTCTTC. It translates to CASSRGTGDRNEQFF.

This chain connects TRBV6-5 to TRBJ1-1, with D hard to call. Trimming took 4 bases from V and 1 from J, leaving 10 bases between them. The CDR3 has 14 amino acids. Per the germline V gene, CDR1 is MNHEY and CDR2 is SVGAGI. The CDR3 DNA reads TGTGCCAGCAGTTCAGGCAGCTCGAACACTGAAGCTTTCTTT. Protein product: CASSSGSSNTEAFF.

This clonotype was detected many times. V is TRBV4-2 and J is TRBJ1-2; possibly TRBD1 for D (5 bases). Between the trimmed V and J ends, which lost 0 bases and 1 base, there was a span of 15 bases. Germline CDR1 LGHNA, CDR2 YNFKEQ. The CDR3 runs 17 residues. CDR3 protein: CASSQDQGQNDNYGYTF. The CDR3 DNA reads TGTGCCAGCAGCCAAGACCAGGGCCAGAATGATAACTATGGCTACACCTTC.

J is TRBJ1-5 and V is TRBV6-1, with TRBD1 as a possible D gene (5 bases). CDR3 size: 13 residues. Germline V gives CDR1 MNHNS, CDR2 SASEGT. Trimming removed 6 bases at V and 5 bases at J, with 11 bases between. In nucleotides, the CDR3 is TGTGCCAGCAGGCCCGGGACTGATCAGCCCCAGCATTTT. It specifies CASRPGTDQPQHF.

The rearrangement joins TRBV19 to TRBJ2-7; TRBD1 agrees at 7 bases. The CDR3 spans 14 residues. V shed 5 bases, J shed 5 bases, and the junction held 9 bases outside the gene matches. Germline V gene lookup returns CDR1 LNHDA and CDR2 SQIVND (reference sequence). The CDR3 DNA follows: TGTGCCAGTAGTCACGGACAGGTTATCGACGAGCAGTACTTC. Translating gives CASSHGQVIDEQYF.

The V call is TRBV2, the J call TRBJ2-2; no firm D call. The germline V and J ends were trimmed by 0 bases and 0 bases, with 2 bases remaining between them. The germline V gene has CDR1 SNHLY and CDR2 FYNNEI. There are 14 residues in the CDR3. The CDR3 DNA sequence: TGTGCCAGCAGTGAAGCTGCGAACACCGGGGAGCTGTTTTTT. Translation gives CASSEAANTGELFF.

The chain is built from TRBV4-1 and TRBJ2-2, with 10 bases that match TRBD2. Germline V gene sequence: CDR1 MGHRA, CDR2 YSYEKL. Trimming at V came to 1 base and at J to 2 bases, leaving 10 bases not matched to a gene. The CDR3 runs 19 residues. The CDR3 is CASSQAPSGRALNTGELFF. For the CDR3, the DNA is TGCGCCAGCAGCCAAGCCCCCAGCGGGAGGGCCCTCAACACCGGGGAGCTGTTTTTT.

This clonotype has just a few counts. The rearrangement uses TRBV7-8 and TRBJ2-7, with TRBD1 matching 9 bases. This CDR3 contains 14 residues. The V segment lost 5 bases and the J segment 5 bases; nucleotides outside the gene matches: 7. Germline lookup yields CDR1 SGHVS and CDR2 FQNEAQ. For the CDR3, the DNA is TGTGCCAGCAGCCGGAACAGGGGGCTAGACGAGCAGTACTTC. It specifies CASSRNRGLDEQYF. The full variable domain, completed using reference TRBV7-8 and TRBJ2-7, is GAGVSQSPRYKVAKRGQDVALRCDPISGHVSLFWYQQALGQGPEFLTYFQNEAQLDKSGLPSDRFFAERPEGSVSTLKIQRTQQEDSAVYLCASSRNRGLDEQYFGPGTRLTVT.

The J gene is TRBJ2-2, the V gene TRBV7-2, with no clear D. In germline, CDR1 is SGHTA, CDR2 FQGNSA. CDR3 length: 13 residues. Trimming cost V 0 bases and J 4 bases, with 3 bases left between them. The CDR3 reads CASSLATTGELFF. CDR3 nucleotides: TGTGCCAGCAGCTTAGCGACCACCGGGGAGCTGTTTTTT.

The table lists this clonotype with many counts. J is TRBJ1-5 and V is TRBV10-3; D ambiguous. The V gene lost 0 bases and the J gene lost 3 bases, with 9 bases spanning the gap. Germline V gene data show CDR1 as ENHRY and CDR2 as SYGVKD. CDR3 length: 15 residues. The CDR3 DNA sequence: TGTGCCATCAGTGAGTCGTTTAGTAACAATCAGCCCCAGCATTTT. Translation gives CAISESFSNNQPQHF.